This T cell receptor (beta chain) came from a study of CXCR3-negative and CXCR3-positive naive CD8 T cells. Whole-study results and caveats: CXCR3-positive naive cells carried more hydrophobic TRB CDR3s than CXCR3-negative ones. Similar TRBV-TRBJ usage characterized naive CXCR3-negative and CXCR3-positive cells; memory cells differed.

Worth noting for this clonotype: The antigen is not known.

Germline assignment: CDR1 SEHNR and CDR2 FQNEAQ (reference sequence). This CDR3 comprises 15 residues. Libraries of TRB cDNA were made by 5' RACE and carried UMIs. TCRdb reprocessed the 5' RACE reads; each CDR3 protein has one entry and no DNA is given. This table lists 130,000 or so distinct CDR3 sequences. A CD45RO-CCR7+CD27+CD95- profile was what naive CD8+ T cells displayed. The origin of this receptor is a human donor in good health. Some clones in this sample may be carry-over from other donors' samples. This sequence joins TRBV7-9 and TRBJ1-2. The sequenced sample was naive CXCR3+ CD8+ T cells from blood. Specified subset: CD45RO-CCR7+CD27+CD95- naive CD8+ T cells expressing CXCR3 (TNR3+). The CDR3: CASSLWADIHYGYTF.